The rows below give T cell receptor beta chains drawn from one sample of a study of shared clonotypes between healthy human individuals. Only in-frame clones appear in the TCRdb table, and some are missing; sequencing was by immunoSEQ multiplex PCR. The repertoire holds 2.3 million or so clones, just over 90% seen once, with 0.39% in the top ten. The sequenced sample consisted of naive CD4+ T cells from PBMCs. All receptors come from a man between 18 and 35 years old in good health. Some clones in this sample may be carry-over from other donors' samples. Each CDR3 is given with its conserved first and last residue. The D gene is left open where the match is weak. Some rows have no size entry. The others give once, few or many, or a class for an expanded clone.

V	size	D	length	J	CDR3	DNA
TRBV4-3	-	-	13	TRBJ2-5	CASSLTSQETQYF	TGCGCCAGCAGCCTAACTAGCCAAGAGACCCAGTACTTC
TRBV28	-	TRBD1	15	TRBJ2-3	CASRGPGQSTDTQYF	TGTGCCAGCAGGGGACCGGGACAGTCCACAGATACGCAGTATTTT
TRBV7-9	-	TRBD1	15	TRBJ2-7	CASSLKGQGTYEQYF	TGTGCCAGCAGCTTAAAAGGACAGGGAACCTACGAGCAGTACTTC
TRBV6-5	-	-	13	TRBJ1-5	CASSYRGGQPQHF	TGTGCCAGCAGTTACAGGGGCGGGCAGCCCCAGCATTTT
TRBV5-5	-	-	13	TRBJ1-3	CASSLEVENTIYF	TGTGCCAGCAGCTTGGAAGTTGAAAACACCATATATTTT
TRBV4-1	-	-	15	TRBJ1-1	CASSPARTEVPEAFF	TGCGCCAGCAGCCCAGCCCGGACAGAGGTCCCTGAAGCTTTCTTT
TRBV5-1	-	TRBD1	15	TRBJ2-2	CASSFRDRNTGELFF	TGCGCCAGCAGCTTCCGGGACAGGAACACCGGGGAGCTGTTTTTT
TRBV7-8	-	-	13	TRBJ2-1	CATAIGADNEQFF	TGTGCCACCGCAATCGGGGCGGACAATGAGCAGTTCTTC
TRBV4-1	once	-	17	TRBJ1-1	CASSQAFLERSRTEAFF	TGCGCCAGCAGCCAAGCTTTTTTAGAAAGGTCAAGAACTGAAGCTTTCTTT
TRBV21-1	once	-	17	TRBJ1-5	CPKGLARAISGDQPQHF	TGTCCCAAGGGTTTAGCCCGCGCAATCTCGGGTGACCAGCCCCAGCATTTT
TRBV5-1	-	-	18	TRBJ2-3	CASSLGNTGTTNTDTQYF	TGCGCCAGCAGCTTGGGAAACACCGGGACCACCAACACAGATACGCAGTATTTT
TRBV7-9	-	-	15	TRBJ1-4	CASSFSSTVNEKLFF	TGTGCCAGCAGCTTCAGTTCGACGGTAAATGAAAAACTGTTTTTT
TRBV5-1	-	-	13	TRBJ1-2	CASSPAGAYGYTF	TGCGCCAGCAGCCCCGCGGGGGCTTACGGCTACACCTTC
TRBV28	-	-	13	TRBJ1-3	CASSFFSGNTIYF	TGTGCCAGCAGTTTCTTCTCTGGAAACACCATATATTTT
TRBV5-1	-	-	17	TRBJ1-4	CASSLVRGGSSNEKLFF	TGCGCCAGCAGCTTGGTCCGCGGGGGGTCGAGTAATGAAAAACTGTTTTTT
TRBV9	once	TRBD2	15	TRBJ2-7	CASSVGGLAGGEQYF	TGTGCCAGCAGCGTAGGTGGACTAGCGGGAGGGGAGCAGTACTTC
TRBV7-2	-	-	14	TRBJ1-1	CASSFTGSNTEAFF	TGTGCCAGCAGCTTTACAGGGAGCAACACTGAAGCTTTCTTT